This entry lists 32 T cell receptor beta chains sequenced from one sample in a study of control samples from healthy donors and cancer patients (TCRdb year 2020). Libraries were made using the immunoSEQ multiplex PCR assay. TCRdb's version of the immuneACCESS table is confined to in-frame rearrangements and falls short of the full clone set. An unresolved V gene accounts for under half of the shortfall where checked; the remainder is of unknown origin. A total of just under 75,000 clones appear in this sample, about 90% of them only once. Over 3.5% of the sample rests with the top ten. Sequencing used blood. The source is a woman aged 45-59 years in good health.

V is TRBV7-9 and J is TRBJ1-1; 9 nucleotides agree with TRBD1. J was trimmed by 6 bases and V by 3 bases; bases with no gene match: 5. The germline CDR1 and CDR2 sequences are SEHNR and FQNEAQ (reference sequence). The CDR3 spans 14 residues. The CDR3 loop reads CASSLGTGNSEAFF. As DNA, the CDR3 is TGTGCCAGCAGCTTGGGGACAGGGAATTCTGAAGCTTTCTTT. The whole variable domain, filled in from reference TRBV7-9 and TRBJ1-1, reads DTGVSQNPRHKITKRGQNVTFRCDPISEHNRLYWYRQTLGQGPEFLTYFQNEAQLEKSRLLSDRFSAERPKGSFSTLEIQRTEQGDSAMYLCASSLGTGNSEAFFGQGTRLTVV.

This chain uses TRBV7-3 with TRBJ2-6; no definite D call. Germline assignment: CDR1 SGHTA and CDR2 FQGTGA. The CDR3 is 15 residues long. V lost 4 bases and J 1 base, leaving 8 bases between the germline ends. The CDR3 region has the DNA TGTGCCAGCAGCTCCCACATGTCTGGGGCCAACGTCCTGACTTTC. Its protein is CASSSHMSGANVLTF.

The V gene is TRBV5-6, the J gene TRBJ1-1; TRBD1 agrees at 9 bases. This CDR3 contains 16 residues. CDR1 and CDR2 from the germline V gene are SGHDT and YYEEEE. V lost 0 bases, J lost 1 base, and 4 bases stayed unmatched. CDR3 sequence: CASSLVGQGQNTEAFF. The CDR3 DNA is TGTGCCAGCAGCTTGGTAGGACAGGGGCAGAACACTGAAGCTTTCTTT.

The chain joins TRBV3-1 (or the pseudogene TRBV3-2) to TRBJ2-4, with D perhaps matching TRBD1 (5 bases). The V end lost 0 bases, the J end lost 3 bases, and 12 bases lay between the germline ends. The germline V gene encodes CDR1 LGHDT and CDR2 YNNKEL (reference sequence). The CDR3 has 16 amino acids. The CDR3 loop reads CASSQEATALKNIQYF. The CDR3 bases are TGTGCCAGCAGCCAAGAGGCGACAGCCCTCAAAAACATTCAGTACTTC.

The rearrangement links TRBV6-5 to TRBJ1-5; a weak D match, TRBD1 (5 bases). This CDR3 contains 14 residues. Trimming stripped 2 bases from V and 0 bases from J, with 5 bases between. The V gene's germline CDR1 is MNHEY and CDR2 SVGAGI. CDR3 amino acids: CASSYGTSNQPQHF. CDR3 DNA sequence: TGTGCCAGCAGTTACGGGACTAGCAATCAGCCCCAGCATTTT.

J is TRBJ2-5 and V is TRBV10-3; 10 bases align to TRBD2. CDR1 and CDR2 from the germline V gene are ENHRY and SYGVKD. This CDR3 region has 14 residues. The trim removed 8 bases at V and 2 bases at J, leaving 5 bases unmatched. Here the CDR3 reads CAISLAGSQETQYF. The CDR3, as DNA: TGTGCCATCTCACTAGCGGGAAGTCAAGAGACCCAGTACTTC.

This rearrangement joins TRBV2 to TRBJ1-5, with 9 bases matching TRBD1. The germline V gene has CDR1 SNHLY and CDR2 FYNNEI. The CDR3 loop spans 14 amino acids. Trimming removed 11 bases from V and 7 bases from J; junction bases left unmatched: 12. DNA of the CDR3: TGTGCCGGAAATACCGGGACAGGGACCCAGCCCCAGCATTTT. Its protein product is CAGNTGTGTQPQHF.

The sample holds a few counts of this clone. This chain links TRBV6-5 with TRBJ1-6, with D tentatively TRBD1 (5 bases). CDR1 and CDR2 from the germline V gene are MNHEY and SVGAGI. There are 14 residues in the CDR3. V lost 7 bases, J lost 14 bases, and 21 bases lay in between. DNA of the CDR3: TGTGCCAGCAACCTCGGGACTGCCTTAAAGACCCTCCACTTT. This encodes CASNLGTALKTLHF.

The V call is TRBV15, the J call TRBJ2-7, with D perhaps TRBD1 (6 bases). The V gene lost 4 bases and the J gene lost 1 base, with 17 bases spanning the gap. CDR3 length: 16 amino acids. CDR1 and CDR2 (germline): LNHNV, YYDKDF (reference sequence). The CDR3 loop reads CATSTNSADSSYEQYF. The CDR3 bases are TGTGCCACCAGCACAAATAGTGCGGACAGTTCCTACGAGCAGTACTTC.

The gene calls are TRBV27 and TRBJ1-6; D is unclear. V was clipped by 4 bases and J by 7 bases, with 11 bases between them. The CDR3 runs to 14 residues. Germline V gene data show CDR1 as MNHEY and CDR2 as SMNVEV (reference sequence). The CDR3 DNA sequence: TGTGCCAGCAGTTCTATGACGGGGAATTCACCCCTCCACTTT. It translates to CASSSMTGNSPLHF.

About this clone: Mismatch with germline at one junction end may stem from a read error. The J gene is TRBJ2-3, the V gene TRBV7-2; D may be TRBD2 (7 bases). CDR1 and CDR2 from the germline V gene are SGHTA and FQGNSA. CDR3 length: 14 residues. CDR3 coding DNA: TGTGCCAGCAGGGATGGGGGGGCCACAGACACGCAGTATTTT. Translating it yields CASRDGGATDTQYF. The full variable domain, its missing parts supplied by reference TRBV7-2 and TRBJ2-3, is GAGVSQSPSNKVTEKGKDVELRCDPISGHTALYWYRQSLGQGLEFLIYFQGNSAPDKSGLPSDRFSAERTGGSVSTLTIQRTQQEDSAVYLCASRDGGATDTQYFGPGTRLTVL.

In this sample, this clone turned up a few times. V gene TRBV15 combines with J gene TRBJ1-1; no clear D. Germline V gene sequence: CDR1 LNHNV, CDR2 YYDKDF (reference sequence). The V end lost 0 bases, the J end lost 1 base, and 9 bases lay between the germline ends. The CDR3 is made up of 15 amino acids. As DNA, the CDR3 is TGTGCCACCAGCAGAGATCTTTCCGGGAACACTGAAGCTTTCTTT. Amino acids: CATSRDLSGNTEAFF.

The J gene is TRBJ2-3, the V gene TRBV3-1 (or the pseudogene TRBV3-2), with 8 bases fitting TRBD2. The trim removed 1 base at V and 5 bases at J, leaving 8 bases unmatched. The CDR3 has 16 residues. The germline V gene has CDR1 LGHDT and CDR2 YNNKEL (reference sequence). This CDR3 reads CASSQVGDSGKDTQYF. The DNA of the CDR3 is TGTGCCAGCAGCCAAGTGGGCGATAGCGGGAAAGATACGCAGTATTTT.

The chain links TRBV27 to TRBJ2-2; D uncertain. This CDR3 contains 15 residues. Trimming took off 2 bases at V and 2 bases at J, with 9 bases between the two ends. From germline, CDR1 is MNHEY and CDR2 SMNVEV (reference sequence). CDR3 residues: CASSLGLLNTGELFF. The DNA of the CDR3 is TGTGCCAGCAGTTTAGGGCTCCTAAACACCGGGGAGCTGTTTTTT.

Worth noting for this clone: The conserved phenylalanine or tryptophan is not found at the CDR3 terminus, so this likely reflects a read error. This chain joins TRBV28 and TRBJ1-5, with D perhaps matching TRBD1 (5 bases). The length of the CDR3 is 15 residues. V lost 6 bases, J lost 1 base, and 13 bases lay in between. Germline CDR1 and CDR2: MDHEN and SYDVKM. The CDR3 DNA reads as TGTGCCAGCAGCACGGGGTACAGGAGCAATCAGCCCCAGCATCTT. This sequence encodes CASSTGYRSNQPQHL.

The chain carries TRBV29-1 and TRBJ2-7, with 7 bases lining up with TRBD1. Looked up from germline, CDR1 is SQVTM and CDR2 is ANQGSEA. The CDR3 spans 13 residues. After removal of 5 bases from V and 3 bases from J, the junction contained 7 bases not matched to a gene. CDR3 protein: CSVLPGTDYEQYF. CDR3 nucleotide sequence: TGCAGCGTTCTCCCCGGGACAGACTACGAGCAGTACTTC.

The chain uses TRBV3-1 (or the pseudogene TRBV3-2) and TRBJ1-1, with TRBD1 as a possible D gene (5 bases). CDR1 is LGHDT, CDR2 YNNKEL, per germline (reference sequence). The CDR3 has 14 amino acids. The V gene lost 3 bases and the J gene lost 1 base, with 9 bases spanning the gap. The CDR3 region is CASSHIGANTEAFF. In DNA form, the CDR3 reads TGTGCCAGCAGCCACATCGGGGCGAACACTGAAGCTTTCTTT.

The chain has TRBV29-1 and TRBJ1-1; D possibly corresponds to TRBD1 (5 bases). The CDR3 totals 15 residues. From germline, CDR1 is SQVTM and CDR2 ANQGSEA. V was cut by 4 bases and J by 1 base, with 16 bases left in between. The CDR3 nucleotides are TGCAGCGTTGGGGGCCCCCCGGGAGCGAACACTGAAGCTTTCTTT. Translated: CSVGGPPGANTEAFF.

CDR3 region: CASRLVASGNYEQYF. The DNA of the CDR3 is TGTGCCAGCAGACTAGTGGCTAGCGGGAACTACGAGCAGTACTTC. The genes are TRBV7-2 and TRBJ2-7; TRBD2 matches at 9 bases. The ends lost 6 bases at V and 3 bases at J; junction bases unmatched: 9. The CDR3 is 15 amino acids. Per the germline V gene, CDR1 is SGHTA and CDR2 is FQGNSA.

The CDR3 here is CASSETLRNTGELFF. In DNA form, the CDR3 reads TGTGCCAGCAGTGAAACCCTCCGGAACACCGGGGAGCTGTTTTTT. The J gene is TRBJ2-2, the V gene TRBV6-1; D is uncertain. V lost 2 bases and J 1 base, leaving 8 bases between the germline ends. The CDR3 spans 15 residues. In germline, CDR1 is MNHNS, CDR2 SASEGT.

The V gene is TRBV30, the J gene TRBJ1-6; D may be TRBD1 (5 bases). V lost 1 base, J lost 8 bases, and 15 bases lay in between. This CDR3 region has 15 residues. The germline CDR1 and CDR2 sequences are GTSNPN and SVGIG (reference sequence). Here the CDR3 DNA reads TGTGCCTGGAGTGCGGGACGTCTTCTCTATTCACCCCTCCACTTT. Its protein is CAWSAGRLLYSPLHF.

J is TRBJ1-1 and V is TRBV19, with a possible D match to TRBD1 (6 bases). The CDR3 consists of 13 residues. CDR1 is LNHDA, CDR2 SQIVND, per germline (reference sequence). V was trimmed by 4 bases and J by 4 bases, leaving 10 bases between them. CDR3 in amino acids: CASSTTGTTEAFF. In nucleotides, the CDR3 is TGTGCCAGTAGTACTACAGGGACCACTGAAGCTTTCTTT.

CDR3 protein: CATRAGEAYNEQFF. The CDR3 coding sequence is TGTGCCACGCGAGCAGGGGAGGCTTACAATGAGCAGTTCTTC. This chain uses TRBV27 with TRBJ2-1, with D perhaps matching TRBD1 or TRBD2 (6 bases each). Germline assignment: CDR1 MNHEY and CDR2 SMNVEV (reference sequence). The germline V and J ends were trimmed by 10 bases and 4 bases, with 17 bases remaining between them. The CDR3 contains 14 residues.

The V call is TRBV9, the J call TRBJ2-6, with 7 bases matching TRBD1. The junction had 14 bases not matched to a gene; V was cut back by 3 bases and J by 2 bases. The CDR3 runs to 19 residues. From germline, CDR1 is SGDLS and CDR2 YYNGEE. CDR3 region: CASSAVPGQMTPGANVLTF. As DNA, the CDR3 is TGTGCCAGCAGCGCGGTACCGGGACAGATGACACCTGGGGCCAACGTCCTGACTTTC. The full variable domain, its missing parts supplied by reference TRBV9 and TRBJ2-6, is DSGVTQTPKHLITATGQRVTLRCSPRSGDLSVYWYQQSLDQGLQFLIQYYNGEERAKGNILERFSAQQFPDLHSELNLSSLELGDSALYFCASSAVPGQMTPGANVLTFGAGSRLTVL.

This clone occurred once. This sequence joins TRBV29-1 and TRBJ1-3; D not resolved. Germline V gene lookup returns CDR1 SQVTM and CDR2 ANQGSEA. This CDR3 contains 12 residues. V was clipped by 6 bases and J by 3 bases, with 9 bases between them. CDR3 nucleotides: TGCAGCGTCCGCGAATTTGGAAACACCATATATTTT. Translation gives CSVREFGNTIYF.

The rearrangement links TRBV2 to TRBJ2-7; 7 nucleotides agree with TRBD1. Germline CDR1 reads SNHLY; CDR2 reads FYNNEI. The V gene end was trimmed by 6 bases and the J gene end by 5 bases; junction bases not matched to a gene: 10. The CDR3 covers 14 residues. The DNA for the CDR3 is TGTGCCAGCAGCACGACGAAGACAGGGCACGAGCAGTACTTC. Translating gives CASSTTKTGHEQYF.

The V and J genes are TRBV12-3 or TRBV12-4 and TRBJ2-7; D call uncertain. The CDR3 has 12 residues. Trimming took off 6 bases at V and 8 bases at J, with 14 bases between the two ends. The CDR3 is CASSWTHRQQYF. Here the CDR3 DNA reads TGTGCCAGCAGCTGGACCCACCGGCAGCAGTACTTC.

As for this clone: The sample carries other DNA sequences with the same CDR3. V usage is TRBV5-6 and J usage is TRBJ1-4; maybe TRBD1 (5 bases). CDR1 SGHDT and CDR2 YYEEEE come from the germline V gene. With 0 bases removed from V and 5 bases from J, the gap between germline ends came to 8 bases. The CDR3 loop spans 14 amino acids. The CDR3 here is CASSLGQRNEKLFF. For the CDR3, the DNA is TGTGCCAGCAGCTTGGGACAGAGGAATGAAAAACTGTTTTTT.

This chain joins TRBV18 and TRBJ1-1, with D unresolved. Trimming shortened V by 6 bases and J by 0 bases, and 20 bases separated the two germline ends. This CDR3 is 17 amino acids long. Germline V CDR1 and CDR2: KGHSH, LQKENI. CDR3 loop: CASSLEWTAKMNTEAFF. The CDR3 DNA sequence: TGTGCCAGCTCGTTGGAGTGGACGGCAAAAATGAACACTGAAGCTTTCTTT.

The CDR3 sequence is CASSLGPWDQPQHF. The DNA of the CDR3 is TGTGCCAGCAGCTTGGGACCGTGGGATCAGCCCCAGCATTTT. This chain uses TRBV5-4 with TRBJ1-5; D ambiguous. The V gene's germline CDR1 is SGHNT and CDR2 YYREEE (reference sequence). This CDR3 comprises 14 residues. Trimming left V 0 bases short and J 5 bases short, with 9 bases between.

V and J are TRBV15 and TRBJ1-1, with D possibly TRBD1 on 5 matching bases. In germline, CDR1 is LNHNV, CDR2 YYDKDF (reference sequence). V was cut by 0 bases and J by 2 bases, with 16 bases left in between. The CDR3 extends over 17 amino acids. In nucleotides, the CDR3 is TGTGCCACCAGCAGAGATTTATCGGGGGGGATTAACACTGAAGCTTTCTTT. Protein: CATSRDLSGGINTEAFF.

J is TRBJ1-2 and V is TRBV3-1 (or the pseudogene TRBV3-2); TRBD1 aligns across 8 bases. The CDR3 runs to 15 residues. Looked up from germline, CDR1 is LGHDT and CDR2 is YNNKEL (reference sequence). The trim removed 1 base at V and 2 bases at J, leaving 3 bases unmatched. The CDR3 protein is CASSQGRTGNYGYTF. The DNA of the CDR3 is TGTGCCAGCAGCCAAGGCCGGACAGGGAACTATGGCTACACCTTC.